Below, one TCR beta chain is given with its context. This sample is drawn from a study of identical twins. TCRdb fed the 5' RACE reads into MiXCR, producing one record per CDR3 protein. Here the sample spans roughly 750,000 distinct CDR3 sequences, about 20% being singletons. The CDR3 consists of 15 residues. These data were also reused for a study on T cells expressing NK-cell markers.

This clonotype was sampled from a woman aged 18-35 years in good health. This sequence joins TRBV21-1 and TRBJ2-3. TRBV21-1 is a recognized pseudogene. The sample consisted of PBMCs. DNA of the CDR3: TGTGCCAGCAGCAAGAGACTTCCTGGCACAGATACGCAGTATTTT. Protein sequence: CASSKRLPGTDTQYF.